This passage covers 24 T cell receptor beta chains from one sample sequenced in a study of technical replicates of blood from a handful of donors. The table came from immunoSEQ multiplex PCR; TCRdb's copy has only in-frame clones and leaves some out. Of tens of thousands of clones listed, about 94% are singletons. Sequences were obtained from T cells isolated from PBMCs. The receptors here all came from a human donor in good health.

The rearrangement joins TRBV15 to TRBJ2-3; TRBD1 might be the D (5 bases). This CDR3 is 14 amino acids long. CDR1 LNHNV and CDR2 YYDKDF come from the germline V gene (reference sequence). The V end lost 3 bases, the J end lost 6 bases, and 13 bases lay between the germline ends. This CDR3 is CATSSGATLDTQYF. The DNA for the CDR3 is TGTGCCACCAGCAGTGGGGCCACTCTTGATACGCAGTATTTT.

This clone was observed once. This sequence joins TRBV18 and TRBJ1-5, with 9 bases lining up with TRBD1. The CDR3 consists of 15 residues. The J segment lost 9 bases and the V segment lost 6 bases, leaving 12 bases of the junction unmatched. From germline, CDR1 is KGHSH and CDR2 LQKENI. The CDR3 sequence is CASSRKGQGEWPQHF. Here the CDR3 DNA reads TGTGCCAGCTCCCGCAAGGGACAGGGAGAGTGGCCCCAGCATTTT.

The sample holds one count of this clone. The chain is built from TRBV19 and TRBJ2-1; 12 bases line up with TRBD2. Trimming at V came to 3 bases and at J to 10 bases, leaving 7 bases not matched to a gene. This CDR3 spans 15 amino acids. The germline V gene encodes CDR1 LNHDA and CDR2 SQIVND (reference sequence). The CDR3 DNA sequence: TGTGCCAGTAGTATCCGACTAGCGGGAGTAACCGAGCAGTTCTTC. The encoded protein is CASSIRLAGVTEQFF.

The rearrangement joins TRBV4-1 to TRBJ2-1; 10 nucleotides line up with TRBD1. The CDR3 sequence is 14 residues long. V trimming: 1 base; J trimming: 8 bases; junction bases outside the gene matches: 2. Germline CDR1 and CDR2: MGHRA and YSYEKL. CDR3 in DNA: TGCGCCAGCAGCCAAGGGACAGGGGGGGATGAGCAGTTCTTC. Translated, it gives CASSQGTGGDEQFF.

The CDR3 protein is CASNFGGRTGELFF. DNA of the CDR3: TGTGCCAGCAACTTCGGGGGGCGCACCGGGGAGCTGTTTTTT. The chain links TRBV6-6 to TRBJ2-2; possible D gene TRBD2, 7 bases. The CDR3 has 14 residues. CDR1 is MNHNY and CDR2 is SVGAGI in the germline V gene (reference sequence). V was trimmed by 7 bases and J by 4 bases, leaving 13 bases between them.

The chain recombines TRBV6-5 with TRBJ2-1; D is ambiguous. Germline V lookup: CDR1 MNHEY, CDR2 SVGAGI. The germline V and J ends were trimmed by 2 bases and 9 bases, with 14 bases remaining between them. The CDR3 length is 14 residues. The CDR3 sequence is CASSYPQNPGEQFF. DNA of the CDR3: TGTGCCAGCAGTTACCCCCAGAACCCGGGTGAGCAGTTCTTC.

The CDR3 loop is CSVRVGGGSKGNEQFF. CDR3 nucleotide sequence: TGCAGCGTTCGCGTCGGGGGTGGCAGTAAGGGAAATGAGCAGTTCTTC. The J gene is TRBJ2-1, the V gene TRBV29-1; tentatively, D is TRBD2 (6 bases). The CDR3 covers 16 residues. Trimming took 5 bases from V and 7 from J, leaving 24 bases between them. Per germline, CDR1 SQVTM and CDR2 ANQGSEA.

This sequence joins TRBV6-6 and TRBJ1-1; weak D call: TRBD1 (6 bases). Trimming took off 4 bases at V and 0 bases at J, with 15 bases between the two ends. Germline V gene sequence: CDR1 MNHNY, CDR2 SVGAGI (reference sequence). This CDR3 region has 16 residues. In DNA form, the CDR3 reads TGTGCCAGCAGTTCCCGGGTCCAGGGGATGAACACTGAAGCTTTCTTT. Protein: CASSSRVQGMNTEAFF.

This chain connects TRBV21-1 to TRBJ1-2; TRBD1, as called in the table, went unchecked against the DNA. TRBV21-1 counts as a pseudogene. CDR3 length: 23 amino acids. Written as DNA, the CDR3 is TGTGCCAGCAGCAAATGGGGACCATTCGACGGAACGAGACAGGGGGCGCTTAACTATGGCTACACCTTC. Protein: CASSKWGPFDGTRQGALNYGYTF.

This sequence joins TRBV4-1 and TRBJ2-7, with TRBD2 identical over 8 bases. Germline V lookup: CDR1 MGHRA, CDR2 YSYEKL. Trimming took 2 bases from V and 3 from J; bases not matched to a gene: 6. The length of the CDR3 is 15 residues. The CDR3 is CASSQTGAGGYEQYF. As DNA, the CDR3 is TGCGCCAGCAGCCAAACCGGTGCGGGGGGCTACGAGCAGTACTTC.

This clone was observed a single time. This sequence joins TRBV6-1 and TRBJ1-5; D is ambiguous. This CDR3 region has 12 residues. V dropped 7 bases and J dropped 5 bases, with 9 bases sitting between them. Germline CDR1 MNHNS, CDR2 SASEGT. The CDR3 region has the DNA TGTGCCAGCATGAGGAAGGATCAGCCCCAGCATTTT. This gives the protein CASMRKDQPQHF.

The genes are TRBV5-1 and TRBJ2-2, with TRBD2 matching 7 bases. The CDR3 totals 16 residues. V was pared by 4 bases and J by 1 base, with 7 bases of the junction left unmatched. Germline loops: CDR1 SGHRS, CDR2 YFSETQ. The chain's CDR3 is CASSPGLVGNTGELFF. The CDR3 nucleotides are TGCGCCAGCAGCCCAGGACTAGTAGGGAACACCGGGGAGCTGTTTTTT.

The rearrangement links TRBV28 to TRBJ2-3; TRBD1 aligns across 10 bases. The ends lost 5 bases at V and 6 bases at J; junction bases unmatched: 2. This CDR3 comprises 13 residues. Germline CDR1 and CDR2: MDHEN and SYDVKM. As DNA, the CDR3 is TGTGCCAGCAGTGGGACAGGGGCCGATACGCAGTATTTT. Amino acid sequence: CASSGTGADTQYF.

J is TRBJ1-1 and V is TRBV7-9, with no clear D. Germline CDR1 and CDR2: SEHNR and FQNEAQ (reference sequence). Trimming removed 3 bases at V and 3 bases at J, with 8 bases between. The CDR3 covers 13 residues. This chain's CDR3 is CASSFGRDTEAFF. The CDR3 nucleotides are TGTGCCAGCAGCTTCGGGAGAGACACTGAAGCTTTCTTT.

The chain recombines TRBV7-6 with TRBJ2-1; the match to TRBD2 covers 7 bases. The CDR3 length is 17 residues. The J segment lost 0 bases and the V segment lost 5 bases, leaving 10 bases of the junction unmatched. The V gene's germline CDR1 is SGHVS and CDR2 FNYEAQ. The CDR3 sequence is CASSLSGADDSYNEQFF. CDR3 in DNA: TGTGCCAGCAGCCTAAGCGGGGCGGACGACTCCTACAATGAGCAGTTCTTC.

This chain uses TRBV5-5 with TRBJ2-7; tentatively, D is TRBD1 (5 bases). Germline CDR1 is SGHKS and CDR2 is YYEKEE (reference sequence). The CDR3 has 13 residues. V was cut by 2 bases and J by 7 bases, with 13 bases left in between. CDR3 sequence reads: CASSLDLRQEQYF. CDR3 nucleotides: TGTGCCAGCAGCTTAGACTTAAGACAGGAGCAGTACTTC.

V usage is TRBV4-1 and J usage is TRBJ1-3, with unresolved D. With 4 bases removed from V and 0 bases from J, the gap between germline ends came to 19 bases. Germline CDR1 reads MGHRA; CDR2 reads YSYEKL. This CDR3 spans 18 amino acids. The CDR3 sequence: CASSRLPRQADSGNTIYF. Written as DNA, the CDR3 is TGCGCCAGCAGCCGGCTGCCACGGCAGGCTGACTCTGGAAACACCATATATTTT.

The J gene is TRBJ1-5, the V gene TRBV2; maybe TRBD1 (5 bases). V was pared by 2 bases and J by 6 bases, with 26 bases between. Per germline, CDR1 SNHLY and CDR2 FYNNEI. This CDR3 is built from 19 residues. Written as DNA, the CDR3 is TGTGCCAGCAGTGAACCATTAAATGGGGCCGTAGTGGCTGGTCAGCCCCAGCATTTT. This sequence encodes CASSEPLNGAVVAGQPQHF. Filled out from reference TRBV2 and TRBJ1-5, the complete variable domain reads EPEVTQTPSHQVTQMGQEVILRCVPISNHLYFYWYRQILGQKVEFLVSFYNNEISEKSEIFDDQFSVERPDGSNFTLKIRSTKLEDSAMYFCASSEPLNGAVVAGQPQHFGDGTRLSIL.

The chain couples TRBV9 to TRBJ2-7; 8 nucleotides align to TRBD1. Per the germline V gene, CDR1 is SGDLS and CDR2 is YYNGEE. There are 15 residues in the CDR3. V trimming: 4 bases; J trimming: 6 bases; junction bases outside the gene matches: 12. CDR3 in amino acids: CASSLRTGFSFEQYF. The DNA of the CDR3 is TGTGCCAGCAGCCTCCGGACAGGGTTCTCTTTCGAGCAGTACTTC.

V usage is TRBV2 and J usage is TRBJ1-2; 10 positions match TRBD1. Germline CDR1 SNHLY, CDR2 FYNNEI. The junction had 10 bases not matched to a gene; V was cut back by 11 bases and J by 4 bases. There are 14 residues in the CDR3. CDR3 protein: CAGLRQGALYGYTF. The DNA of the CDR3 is TGTGCCGGACTTAGACAGGGGGCCCTCTATGGCTACACCTTC.

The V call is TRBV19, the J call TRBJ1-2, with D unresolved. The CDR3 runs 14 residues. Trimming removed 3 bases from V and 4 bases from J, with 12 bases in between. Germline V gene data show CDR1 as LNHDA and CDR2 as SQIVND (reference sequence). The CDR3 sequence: CASSIERESYGYTF. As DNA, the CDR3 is TGTGCCAGTAGTATTGAGAGGGAGAGCTATGGCTACACCTTC.

CDR3 region: CASSGGLENTEAFF. The CDR3 nucleotides are TGTGCCAGCAGCGGCGGTTTAGAGAACACTGAAGCTTTCTTT. This chain joins TRBV7-8 and TRBJ1-1; unclear D gene. This CDR3 has 14 amino acids. In germline, CDR1 is SGHVS, CDR2 FQNEAQ. The V and J ends lost 5 bases and 1 base respectively, with 11 bases between them.

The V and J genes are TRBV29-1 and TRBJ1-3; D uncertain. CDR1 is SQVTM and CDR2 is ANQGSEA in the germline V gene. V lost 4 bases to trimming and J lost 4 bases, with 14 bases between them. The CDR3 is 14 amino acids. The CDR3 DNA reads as TGCAGCGTTGCATTACCGTCGGGAGGAAACACCATATATTTT. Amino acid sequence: CSVALPSGGNTIYF.

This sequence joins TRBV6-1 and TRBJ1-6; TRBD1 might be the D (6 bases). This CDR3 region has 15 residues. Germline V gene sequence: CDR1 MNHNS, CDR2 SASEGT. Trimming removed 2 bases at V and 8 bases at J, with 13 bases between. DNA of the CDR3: TGTGCCAGCAGTGAACAGGGGTCGGTTCATTCACCCCTCCACTTT. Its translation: CASSEQGSVHSPLHF.